The 32 T cell receptor beta chains reported below all come from one sample, sequenced in a study of CD8 T cells in ankylosing spondylitis. TCRdb called the 5' RACE reads again in MiXCR, with one record for every CDR3 protein. The sample has around 30,000 distinct CDR3 sequences; roughly 7.9% are singletons. The specimen was blood, either unsorted or a sorted T cell fraction (not recorded which). All receptors come from a male donor with ankylosing spondylitis or in good health (not recorded which).

This clonotype appeared once. A much larger clone lies one base from this, so it may be a read error. The rearrangement joins TRBV7-2 to TRBJ2-2; D is ambiguous. The V end was cut by 2 bases, the J end by 7 bases, with 11 bases between. Germline V gene sequence: CDR1 SGHTA, CDR2 FQGNSA. This CDR3 has 14 amino acids. CDR3 in amino acids: CASSLSGGNGELFF. CDR3 coding DNA: TGTGCCAGCAGCTTATCAGGTGGCAACGGGGAGCTGTTTTTT.

This clonotype was seen ten or more times. This chain links TRBV20-1 with TRBJ2-4; TRBD2 matches 7 bases. Unmatched junction bases numbered 6, after V lost 5 bases and J lost 5 bases. The CDR3 spans 13 residues. Germline loops: CDR1 DFQATT, CDR2 SNEGSKA (reference sequence). As DNA, the CDR3 is TGCAGTGCTCCACCGAGCGGGGAAAACATTCAGTACTTC. As protein: CSAPPSGENIQYF.

This clonotype was detected many times. This sequence joins TRBV7-3 and TRBJ2-1; D unclear. Trimming stripped 3 bases from V and 4 bases from J, with 10 bases between. Germline V lookup: CDR1 SGHTA, CDR2 FQGTGA. CDR3 length equals 14 residues. The CDR3: CASSLSSPYNEQFF. CDR3 bases: TGTGCCAGCAGCTTGTCTAGTCCTTACAATGAGCAGTTCTTC.

This clonotype was recorded at least ten times. The chain joins TRBV20-1 to TRBJ1-1; D gene ambiguous. Germline CDR1 is DFQATT and CDR2 is SNEGSKA (reference sequence). The CDR3 consists of 12 residues. The V and J ends lost 1 base and 11 bases respectively, with 14 bases between them. In DNA, the CDR3 is TGCAGTGCTAGAGCCCCCCTGGGGTATGCTTTCTTT. Translating gives CSARAPLGYAFF.

About this clonotype: One base away lies a much larger clone, so this may be a sequencing read error. The J gene is TRBJ2-5, the V gene TRBV6-2 or TRBV6-3, with 9 positions matching TRBD1. Germline V CDR1 and CDR2: MNHEY, SVGEGT. The CDR3 extends over 15 amino acids. The CDR3 DNA is TGTACCAGCAGCCCCCGGGACAGGGATCAAGAGACCCAGTACTTC. It encodes CTSSPRDRDQETQYF.

This clonotype was detected many times. The gene calls are TRBV12-3 or TRBV12-4 and TRBJ1-4, with no clear D. Trimming left V 5 bases short and J 10 bases short, with 14 bases between. The CDR3 is 13 amino acids. The CDR3 DNA sequence: TGTGCCAGCAGTACGAGGACGGAGCCAAAACTGTTTTTT. Translating gives CASSTRTEPKLFF.

This clonotype was seen ten or more times. V usage is TRBV7-8 and J usage is TRBJ2-3; TRBD2 aligns across 7 bases. Germline V gives CDR1 SGHVS, CDR2 FQNEAQ. With 5 bases clipped from V and 2 bases from J, the junction kept 16 bases outside the gene matches. This CDR3 has 18 amino acids. The DNA for the CDR3 is TGTGCCAGCAGCACTCCAGCGGGGTTAGGTGGGGACACAGATACGCAGTATTTT. Protein product: CASSTPAGLGGDTDTQYF. Looking up the rest from reference TRBV7-8 and TRBJ2-3 gives the full variable domain: GAGVSQSPRYKVAKRGQDVALRCDPISGHVSLFWYQQALGQGPEFLTYFQNEAQLDKSGLPSDRFFAERPEGSVSTLKIQRTQQEDSAVYLCASSTPAGLGGDTDTQYFGPGTRLTVL.

This clonotype was picked up many times. The chain recombines TRBV2 with TRBJ2-1; possibly TRBD1 for D (6 bases). Trimming removed 5 bases at V and 0 bases at J, with 11 bases between. Germline CDR1 reads SNHLY; CDR2 reads FYNNEI. This CDR3 contains 15 residues. The CDR3 sequence: CASSPGASSYNEQFF. CDR3 DNA: TGTGCCAGCAGTCCAGGGGCCAGCTCCTACAATGAGCAGTTCTTC.

This clonotype was observed at least ten times. The J gene is TRBJ2-3, the V gene TRBV15; a possible D gene is TRBD1 (5 bases). Germline assignment: CDR1 LNHNV and CDR2 YYDKDF (reference sequence). The CDR3 length is 15 residues. Trimming removed 1 base from V and 5 bases from J, with 13 bases in between. CDR3 sequence reads: CATSRVAREVDTQYF. Here the CDR3 DNA reads TGTGCCACCAGCAGAGTTGCCAGGGAAGTAGATACGCAGTATTTT.

The chain carries TRBV7-2 and TRBJ2-6; 7 nucleotides align to TRBD2. The CDR3 is 16 amino acids. Germline CDR1 reads SGHTA; CDR2 reads FQGNSA. With 4 bases clipped from V and 3 bases from J, the junction kept 6 bases outside the gene matches. The CDR3 loop is CASSSGRGFGANVLTF. The DNA of the CDR3 is TGTGCCAGCAGCTCGGGGAGGGGTTTTGGGGCCAACGTCCTGACTTTC.

The J gene is TRBJ2-5, the V gene TRBV7-2, with TRBD2 matching 10 bases. The CDR3 contains 16 residues. CDR1 is SGHTA and CDR2 is FQGNSA in the germline V gene. With 3 bases clipped from V and 2 bases from J, the junction kept 6 bases outside the gene matches. The CDR3 here is CASSLASGRGQETQYF. The CDR3 DNA follows: TGTGCCAGCAGCTTGGCCAGCGGGAGGGGACAAGAGACCCAGTACTTC.

This clonotype occurred many times. This chain links TRBV11-1 with TRBJ2-7; 9 positions match TRBD2. Per the germline V gene, CDR1 is SGHAT and CDR2 is FQDESV (reference sequence). Germline trimming cut 4 bases from V and 3 bases from J; bases unmatched to any gene: 13. The CDR3 consists of 17 residues. CDR3 in amino acids: CASSSRPAAGGIYEQYF. The CDR3 DNA sequence: TGTGCCAGCAGCTCTAGACCGGCAGCGGGAGGCATCTACGAGCAGTACTTC.

This clonotype was detected ten times or more. V and J are TRBV12-3 or TRBV12-4 and TRBJ2-5, with 12 bases identical to TRBD2. The CDR3 runs 19 residues. The junction had 17 bases not matched to a gene; V was cut back by 5 bases and J by 4 bases. For the CDR3, the DNA is TGTGCCAGCAGTCACGACCATTGGACTAGCGGGAAGGTGGGAGAGACCCAGTACTTC. Translation gives CASSHDHWTSGKVGETQYF.

This clonotype was observed at least ten times. CDR3 in DNA: TGTGCCAGCTCACCACCGGGGGGGGCAGGCAAAAACATTCAGTACTTC. As protein: CASSPPGGAGKNIQYF. V and J are TRBV18 and TRBJ2-4, with a weak D call TRBD2 (7 bases). V shed 0 bases and J shed 3 bases, with 12 bases lying between them. Germline lookup yields CDR1 KGHSH and CDR2 LQKENI. CDR3 length equals 16 residues.

This clonotype was detected many times. The V and J genes are TRBV29-1 and TRBJ2-2; D call uncertain. V lost 5 bases and J 3 bases, leaving 10 bases between the germline ends. The CDR3 runs to 13 residues. Germline CDR1 and CDR2: SQVTM and ANQGSEA. The CDR3 sequence: CSVSRDYTGELFF. CDR3 DNA sequence: TGCAGCGTTTCCAGAGATTACACCGGGGAGCTGTTTTTT.

This clonotype was counted ten times or more. The V call is TRBV6-5, the J call TRBJ1-1; D uncertain. CDR1 and CDR2 from the germline V gene are MNHEY and SVGAGI. The V and J ends lost 10 bases and 3 bases respectively, with 15 bases between them. This CDR3 is built from 13 residues. The CDR3 loop reads CATSLNSDTEAFF. Written as DNA, the CDR3 is TGTGCCACCAGCTTAAACTCGGACACTGAAGCTTTCTTT.

This clonotype showed up many times. The V gene is TRBV12-3 or TRBV12-4, the J gene TRBJ1-1; D perhaps matches TRBD1 (6 bases). The CDR3 covers 15 residues. Trimming took 5 bases from V and 2 from J, leaving 15 bases between them. The CDR3 sequence: CASSRSLQGNTEAFF. CDR3 coding DNA: TGTGCCAGCAGTCGCTCCCTACAGGGAAACACTGAAGCTTTCTTT.

This chain joins TRBV2 and TRBJ2-6, with 7 positions matching TRBD1. The CDR3 length is 15 residues. V lost 5 bases to trimming and J lost 2 bases; unmatched junction nucleotides: 3. The germline V gene has CDR1 SNHLY and CDR2 FYNNEI. CDR3 in amino acids: CASSPQGAGANVLTF. In DNA, the CDR3 is TGTGCCAGCAGTCCCCAGGGGGCTGGGGCCAACGTCCTGACTTTC. The full variable domain, completed using reference TRBV2 and TRBJ2-6, is EPEVTQTPSHQVTQMGQEVILRCVPISNHLYFYWYRQILGQKVEFLVSFYNNEISEKSEIFDDQFSVERPDGSNFTLKIRSTKLEDSAMYFCASSPQGAGANVLTFGAGSRLTVL.

Ten or more counts support this clonotype. The chain links TRBV7-6 to TRBJ2-3; D is uncertain. Per germline, CDR1 SGHVS and CDR2 FNYEAQ. There are 12 residues in the CDR3. Trimming took off 5 bases at V and 6 bases at J, with 9 bases between the two ends. For the CDR3, the DNA is TGTGCCAGCAGCCCTTTCCAGGATACGCAGTATTTT. Its protein is CASSPFQDTQYF.

This clonotype was detected many times. The V and J genes are TRBV29-1 and TRBJ2-7; the D call may be TRBD1 or TRBD2 (5 bases each). V lost 6 bases and J 4 bases, leaving 16 bases between the germline ends. This CDR3 has 13 residues. CDR1 is SQVTM and CDR2 is ANQGSEA in the germline V gene. The DNA for the CDR3 is TGCAGCGTCAGGGACGCTCTGCGTTACGAGCAGTACTTC. As protein: CSVRDALRYEQYF.

Ten or more counts support this clonotype. This chain joins TRBV10-3 and TRBJ2-7; 11 bases line up with TRBD2. This CDR3 comprises 15 residues. Germline-derived CDR1 and CDR2 are ENHRY and SYGVKD. With 2 bases clipped from V and 4 bases from J, the junction kept 4 bases outside the gene matches. The CDR3: CAISERTSGLYEQYF. Here the CDR3 DNA reads TGTGCCATCAGTGAGAGGACTAGCGGGCTTTACGAGCAGTACTTC.

The sample holds a few counts of this clonotype. DNA of the CDR3: TGTGCCAGCAGCTTATCACTGGGCGGAGTCACCTACAATGAGCAGTTCTTC. The encoded protein is CASSLSLGGVTYNEQFF. The chain employs TRBV11-2 and TRBJ2-1; no definite D call. This CDR3 has 17 residues. V was trimmed by 2 bases and J by 2 bases, leaving 16 bases between them. CDR1 and CDR2 (germline): SGHAT, FQNNGV. The full variable domain, with the rest looked up from reference TRBV11-2 and TRBJ2-1, is EAGVAQSPRYKIIEKRQSVAFWCNPISGHATLYWYQQILGQGPKLLIQFQNNGVVDDSQLPKDRFSAERLKGVDSTLKIQPAKLEDSAVYLCASSLSLGGVTYNEQFFGPGTRLTVL.

This clonotype showed up many times. The chain recombines TRBV5-1 with TRBJ2-5; no clear D. The germline gives CDR1 SGHRS, CDR2 YFSETQ. With 0 bases removed from V and 5 bases from J, the gap between germline ends came to 5 bases. The CDR3 is 12 amino acids. The CDR3 loop is CASSLVGETQYF. For the CDR3, the DNA is TGCGCCAGCAGCTTGGTAGGGGAGACCCAGTACTTC.

This clonotype was picked up many times. This chain uses TRBV29-1 with TRBJ2-1; D perhaps matches TRBD2 (5 bases). V lost 7 bases to trimming and J lost 4 bases, with 14 bases between them. Germline V gives CDR1 SQVTM, CDR2 ANQGSEA. The CDR3 covers 13 residues. CDR3: CSARTSLYNEQFF. In DNA form, the CDR3 reads TGCAGCGCGAGGACTTCACTATACAATGAGCAGTTCTTC.

Only a few counts were recorded for this clonotype. The rearrangement joins TRBV28 to TRBJ2-7; D may correspond to TRBD1 or TRBD2 (5 bases each). CDR3 size: 13 residues. The ends were cut back, 7 bases at V and 2 bases at J, with 12 bases in the middle. Germline-derived CDR1 and CDR2 are MDHEN and SYDVKM. Here the CDR3 reads CASTLGATYEQYF. The CDR3 nucleotides are TGTGCCAGCACCCTCGGGGCGACCTACGAGCAGTACTTC. The full variable domain, rest sourced from reference TRBV28 and TRBJ2-7, is DVKVTQSSRYLVKRTGEKVFLECVQDMDHENMFWYRQDPGLGLRLIYFSYDVKMKEKGDIPEGYSVSREKKERFSLILESASTNQTSMYLCASTLGATYEQYFGPGTRLTVT.

This clonotype showed up many times. The CDR3 loop reads CASSLVAVWDTQYF. As DNA, the CDR3 is TGTGCCAGCAGCTTGGTAGCGGTGTGGGATACGCAGTATTTT. The chain links TRBV5-5 to TRBJ2-3; a possible D gene is TRBD2 (6 bases). In germline, CDR1 is SGHKS, CDR2 YYEKEE (reference sequence). Trimming took off 0 bases at V and 6 bases at J, with 11 bases between the two ends. The CDR3 is made up of 14 amino acids. Based on the CDR3 plus reference TRBV5-5 and TRBJ2-3, the full variable domain is DAGVTQSPTHLIKTRGQQVTLRCSPISGHKSVSWYQQVLGQGPQFIFQYYEKEERGRGNFPDRFSARQFPNYSSELNVNALLLGDSALYLCASSLVAVWDTQYFGPGTRLTVL.

This clonotype was seen repeatedly, ten times or more. This chain connects TRBV20-1 to TRBJ1-1; D gene ambiguous. This CDR3 has 15 residues. V was shortened by 0 bases and J by 1 base, with 12 bases between the two germline ends. Germline V CDR1 and CDR2: DFQATT, SNEGSKA (reference sequence). This CDR3 reads CSARDLPGPNTEAFF. For the CDR3, the DNA is TGCAGTGCTAGAGATCTACCGGGCCCGAACACTGAAGCTTTCTTT.

This clonotype has at least ten counts. The V gene is TRBV11-1, the J gene TRBJ1-2, with no clear D. Germline V gene sequence: CDR1 SGHAT, CDR2 FQDESV (reference sequence). Trimming left V 0 bases short and J 2 bases short, with 10 bases between. This CDR3 has 15 residues. DNA for the CDR3: TGTGCCAGCAGCTTAGCGCGTGACGCGAACTATGGCTACACCTTC. Protein sequence: CASSLARDANYGYTF.

This clonotype was observed at least ten times. V gene TRBV3-1 combines with J gene TRBJ2-7; 8 bases match TRBD1. This CDR3 has 15 amino acids. V lost 0 bases and J lost 4; bases outside the gene matches: 5. The germline V gene encodes CDR1 LGHDT and CDR2 YNNKEL (reference sequence). Here the CDR3 DNA reads TGTGCCAGCAGCCAAGAAGGGACAGGACTTTACGAGCAGTACTTC. It codes for CASSQEGTGLYEQYF.

This clonotype was recorded at least ten times. V usage is TRBV18 and J usage is TRBJ2-7, with D possibly being TRBD1 (5 bases). Germline-derived CDR1 and CDR2 are KGHSH and LQKENI. Trimming removed 6 bases at V and 6 bases at J, with 15 bases between. The CDR3 length is 13 residues. CDR3 in amino acids: CASSLQGTREQYF. Here the CDR3 DNA reads TGTGCCAGCTCGCTTCAGGGTACCCGCGAGCAGTACTTC.

This clonotype was seen many times. J is TRBJ2-4 and V is TRBV12-3 or TRBV12-4; D is perhaps TRBD1 or TRBD2 (5 bases each). The V and J ends lost 6 bases and 3 bases respectively, with 15 bases between them. This CDR3 has 15 residues. The DNA of the CDR3 is TGTGCCAGCAGCCCCGGGGCAGGGAACAAAAACATTCAGTACTTC. Amino acids: CASSPGAGNKNIQYF.

The CDR3 nucleotides read TGCGCCAGCAGCCAAGAAGAATACATGGGGACCCAGTACTTC. Translating it yields CASSQEEYMGTQYF. The rearrangement uses TRBV4-1 and TRBJ2-5; D call uncertain. Germline V CDR1 and CDR2: MGHRA, YSYEKL. This CDR3 region has 14 residues. Trimming cost V 0 bases and J 7 bases, with 12 bases left between them.